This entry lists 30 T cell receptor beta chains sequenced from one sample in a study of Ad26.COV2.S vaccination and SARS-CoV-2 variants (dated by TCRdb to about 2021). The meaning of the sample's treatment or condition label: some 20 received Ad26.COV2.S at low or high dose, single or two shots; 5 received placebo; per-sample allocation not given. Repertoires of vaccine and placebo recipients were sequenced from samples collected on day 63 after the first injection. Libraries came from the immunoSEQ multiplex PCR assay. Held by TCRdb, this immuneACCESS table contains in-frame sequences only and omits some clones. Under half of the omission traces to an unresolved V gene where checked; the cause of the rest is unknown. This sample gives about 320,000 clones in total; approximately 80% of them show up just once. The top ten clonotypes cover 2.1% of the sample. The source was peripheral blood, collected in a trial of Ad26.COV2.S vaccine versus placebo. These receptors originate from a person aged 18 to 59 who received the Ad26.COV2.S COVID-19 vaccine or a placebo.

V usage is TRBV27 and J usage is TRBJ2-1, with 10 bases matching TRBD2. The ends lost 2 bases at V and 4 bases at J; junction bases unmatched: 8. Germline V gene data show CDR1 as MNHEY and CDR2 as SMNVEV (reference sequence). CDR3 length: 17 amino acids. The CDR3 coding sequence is TGTGCCAGCAGTTTAAGAGTAGCGGGGGGCCAATACAATGAGCAGTTCTTC. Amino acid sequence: CASSLRVAGGQYNEQFF.

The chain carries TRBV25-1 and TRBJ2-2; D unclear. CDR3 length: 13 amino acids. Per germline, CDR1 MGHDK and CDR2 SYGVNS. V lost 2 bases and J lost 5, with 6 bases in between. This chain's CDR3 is CASSEEWTGELFF. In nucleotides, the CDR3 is TGTGCCAGCAGTGAAGAATGGACCGGGGAGCTGTTTTTT.

CDR3 coding DNA: TGTGCCAGCAGCTTCGACGGGGGGAATCAGCCCCAGCATTTT. Its protein product is CASSFDGGNQPQHF. The V call is TRBV7-9, the J call TRBJ1-5, with D possibly being TRBD1 (5 bases). The CDR3 sequence is 14 residues long. CDR1 SEHNR and CDR2 FQNEAQ come from the germline V gene (reference sequence). Trimming stripped 3 bases from V and 4 bases from J, with 10 bases between.

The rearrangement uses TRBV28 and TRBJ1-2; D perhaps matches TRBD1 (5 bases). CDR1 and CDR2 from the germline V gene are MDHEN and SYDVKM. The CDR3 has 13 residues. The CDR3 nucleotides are TGTGGTGCGGGGGGGTTCGCTTGGTATGGCTACACCTTC. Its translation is CGAGGFAWYGYTF.

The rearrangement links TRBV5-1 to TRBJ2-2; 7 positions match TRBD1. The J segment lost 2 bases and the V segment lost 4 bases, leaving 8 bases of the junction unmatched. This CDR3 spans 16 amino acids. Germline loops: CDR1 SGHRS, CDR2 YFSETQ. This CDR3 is CASSPPGQLNTGELFF. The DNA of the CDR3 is TGCGCCAGCAGCCCGCCGGGACAGCTTAACACCGGGGAGCTGTTTTTT.

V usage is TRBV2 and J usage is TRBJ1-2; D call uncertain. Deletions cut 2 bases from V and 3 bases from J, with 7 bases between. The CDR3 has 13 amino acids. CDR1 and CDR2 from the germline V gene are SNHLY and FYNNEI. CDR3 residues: CASSESQHYGYTF. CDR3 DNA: TGTGCCAGCAGTGAAAGCCAGCACTATGGCTACACCTTC. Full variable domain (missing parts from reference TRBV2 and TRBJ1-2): EPEVTQTPSHQVTQMGQEVILRCVPISNHLYFYWYRQILGQKVEFLVSFYNNEISEKSEIFDDQFSVERPDGSNFTLKIRSTKLEDSAMYFCASSESQHYGYTFGSGTRLTVV.

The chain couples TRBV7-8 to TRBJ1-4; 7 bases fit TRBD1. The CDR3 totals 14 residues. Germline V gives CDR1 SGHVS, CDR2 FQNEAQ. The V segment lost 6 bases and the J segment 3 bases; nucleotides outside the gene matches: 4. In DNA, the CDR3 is TGTGCCAGCAGGCACAGGGGAGCTAATGAAAAACTGTTTTTT. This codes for CASRHRGANEKLFF. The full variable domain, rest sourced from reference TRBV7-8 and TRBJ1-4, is GAGVSQSPRYKVAKRGQDVALRCDPISGHVSLFWYQQALGQGPEFLTYFQNEAQLDKSGLPSDRFFAERPEGSVSTLKIQRTQQEDSAVYLCASRHRGANEKLFFGSGTQLSVL.

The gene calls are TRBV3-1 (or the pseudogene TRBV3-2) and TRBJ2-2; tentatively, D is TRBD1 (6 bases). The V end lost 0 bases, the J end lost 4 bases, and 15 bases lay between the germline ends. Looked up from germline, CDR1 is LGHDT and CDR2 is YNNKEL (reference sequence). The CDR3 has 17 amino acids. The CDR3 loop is CASSQDPGVLGTGELFF. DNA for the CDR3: TGTGCCAGCAGCCAAGACCCAGGGGTGCTTGGCACCGGGGAGCTGTTTTTT.

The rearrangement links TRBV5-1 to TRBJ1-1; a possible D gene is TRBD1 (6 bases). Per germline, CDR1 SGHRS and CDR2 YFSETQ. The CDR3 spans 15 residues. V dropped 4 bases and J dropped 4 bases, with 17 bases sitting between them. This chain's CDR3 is CASSNREPGVTEAFF. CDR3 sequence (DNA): TGCGCCAGCAGCAACAGGGAGCCTGGGGTCACTGAAGCTTTCTTT.

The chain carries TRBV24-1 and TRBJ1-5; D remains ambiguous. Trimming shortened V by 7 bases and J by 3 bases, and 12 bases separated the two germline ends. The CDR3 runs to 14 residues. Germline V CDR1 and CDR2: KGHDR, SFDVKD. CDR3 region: CATSTSAANQPQHF. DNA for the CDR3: TGTGCCACCAGCACAAGTGCGGCCAATCAGCCCCAGCATTTT.

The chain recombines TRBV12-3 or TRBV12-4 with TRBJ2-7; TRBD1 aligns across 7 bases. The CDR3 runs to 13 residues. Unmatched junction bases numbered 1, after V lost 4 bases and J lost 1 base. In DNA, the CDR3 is TGTGCCAGCAGTTCGGGACAGTCCTACGAGCAGTACTTC. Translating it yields CASSSGQSYEQYF.

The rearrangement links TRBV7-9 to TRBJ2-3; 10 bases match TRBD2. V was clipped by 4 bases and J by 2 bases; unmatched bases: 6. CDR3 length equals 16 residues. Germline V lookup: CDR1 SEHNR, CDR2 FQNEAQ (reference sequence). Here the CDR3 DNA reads TGTGCCAGCAGCTCCGGGCTAGCGGGAGACACAGATACGCAGTATTTT. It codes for CASSSGLAGDTDTQYF.

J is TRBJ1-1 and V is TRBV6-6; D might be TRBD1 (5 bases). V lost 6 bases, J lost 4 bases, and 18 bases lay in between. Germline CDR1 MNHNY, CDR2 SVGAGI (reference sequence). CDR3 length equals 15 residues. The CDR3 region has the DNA TGTGCCAGCAGCCCCCGGGGCAGGGTGGGCACTGAAGCTTTCTTT. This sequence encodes CASSPRGRVGTEAFF.

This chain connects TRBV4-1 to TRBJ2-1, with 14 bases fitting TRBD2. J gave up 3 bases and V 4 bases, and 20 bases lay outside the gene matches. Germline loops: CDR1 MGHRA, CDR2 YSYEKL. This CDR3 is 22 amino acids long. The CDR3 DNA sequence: TGCGCCAGCAGCCCTGTCCCCTCTTTCGGAGGGACTAGCGGGGGCCACTACAATGAGCAGTTCTTC. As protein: CASSPVPSFGGTSGGHYNEQFF.

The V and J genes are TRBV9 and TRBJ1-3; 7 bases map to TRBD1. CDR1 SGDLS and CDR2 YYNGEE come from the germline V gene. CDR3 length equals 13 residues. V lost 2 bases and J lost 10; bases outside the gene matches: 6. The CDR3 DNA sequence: TGTGCCAGCAGCGTGGCCAGGACAGGAACCATATATTTT. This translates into CASSVARTGTIYF.

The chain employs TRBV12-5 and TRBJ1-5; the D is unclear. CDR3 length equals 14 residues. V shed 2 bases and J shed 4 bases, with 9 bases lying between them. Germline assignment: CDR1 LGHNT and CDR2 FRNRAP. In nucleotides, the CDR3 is TGTGCTAGTGGTTTGTATTTGGGGAATCAGCCCCAGCATTTT. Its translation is CASGLYLGNQPQHF.

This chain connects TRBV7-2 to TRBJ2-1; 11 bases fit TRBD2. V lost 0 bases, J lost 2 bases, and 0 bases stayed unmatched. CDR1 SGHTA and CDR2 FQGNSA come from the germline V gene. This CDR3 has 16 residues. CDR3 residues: CASSLASGGAYNEQFF. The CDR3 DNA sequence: TGTGCCAGCAGCTTAGCTAGCGGGGGGGCCTACAATGAGCAGTTCTTC.

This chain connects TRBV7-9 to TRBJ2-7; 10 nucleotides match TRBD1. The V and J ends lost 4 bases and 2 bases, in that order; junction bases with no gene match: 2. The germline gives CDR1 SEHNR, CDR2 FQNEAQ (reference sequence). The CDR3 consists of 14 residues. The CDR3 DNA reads TGTGCCAGCAGCTCCGGGACAGGGGCCTACGAGCAGTACTTC. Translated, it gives CASSSGTGAYEQYF. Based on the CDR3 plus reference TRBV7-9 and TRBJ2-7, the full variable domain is DTGVSQNPRHKITKRGQNVTFRCDPISEHNRLYWYRQTLGQGPEFLTYFQNEAQLEKSRLLSDRFSAERPKGSFSTLEIQRTEQGDSAMYLCASSSGTGAYEQYFGPGTRLTVT.

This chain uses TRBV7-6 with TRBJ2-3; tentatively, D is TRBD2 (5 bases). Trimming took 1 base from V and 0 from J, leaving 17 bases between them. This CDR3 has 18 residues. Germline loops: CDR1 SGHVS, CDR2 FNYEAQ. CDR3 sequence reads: CASSLGFATGTSTDTQYF. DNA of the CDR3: TGTGCCAGCAGCTTAGGCTTCGCGACGGGAACTAGCACAGATACGCAGTATTTT. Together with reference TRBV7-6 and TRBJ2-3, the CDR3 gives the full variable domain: GAGVSQSPRYKVTKRGQDVALRCDPISGHVSLYWYRQALGQGPEFLTYFNYEAQQDKSGLPNDRFSAERPEGSISTLTIQRTEQRDSAMYRCASSLGFATGTSTDTQYFGPGTRLTVL.

The CDR3 region is CASTPQPGQDGYEQYF. The CDR3 nucleotides read TGTGCCAGCACCCCACAGCCAGGACAGGATGGGTACGAGCAGTACTTC. The chain recombines TRBV28 with TRBJ2-7; 7 nucleotides agree with TRBD1. The CDR3 length is 16 residues. Per the germline V gene, CDR1 is MDHEN and CDR2 is SYDVKM. The V segment lost 7 bases and the J segment 4 bases; nucleotides outside the gene matches: 16.

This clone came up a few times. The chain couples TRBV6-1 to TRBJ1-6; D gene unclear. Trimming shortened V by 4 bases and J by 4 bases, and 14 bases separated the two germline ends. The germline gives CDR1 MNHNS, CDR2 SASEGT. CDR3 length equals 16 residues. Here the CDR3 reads CASSVTAGGYNSPLHF. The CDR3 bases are TGTGCCAGCAGTGTAACAGCCGGCGGGTATAATTCACCCCTCCACTTT.

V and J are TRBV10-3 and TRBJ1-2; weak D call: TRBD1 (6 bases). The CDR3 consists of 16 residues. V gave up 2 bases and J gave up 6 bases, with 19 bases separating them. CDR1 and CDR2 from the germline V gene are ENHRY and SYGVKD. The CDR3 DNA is TGTGCCATCAGTGAGGAGGTCCTAAACGGGGGCAATGGCTACACCTTC. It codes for CAISEEVLNGGNGYTF.

This CDR3 is CASSSTSGGAWFQETQYF. CDR3 DNA: TGTGCCAGCAGCTCTACTAGCGGGGGGGCCTGGTTCCAAGAGACCCAGTACTTC. The chain combines TRBV5-6 with TRBJ2-5, with TRBD2 matching over 13 bases. Germline lookup yields CDR1 SGHDT and CDR2 YYEEEE. The CDR3 loop spans 18 amino acids. V lost 3 bases, J lost 1 base, and 9 bases stayed unmatched.

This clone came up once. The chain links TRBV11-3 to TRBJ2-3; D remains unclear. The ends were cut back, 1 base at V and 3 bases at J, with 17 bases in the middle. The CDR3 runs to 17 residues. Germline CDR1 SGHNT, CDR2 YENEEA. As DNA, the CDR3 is TGTGCCAGCAGCTTAGTGTACGGTACGGGTACGACAGATACGCAGTATTTT. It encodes CASSLVYGTGTTDTQYF.

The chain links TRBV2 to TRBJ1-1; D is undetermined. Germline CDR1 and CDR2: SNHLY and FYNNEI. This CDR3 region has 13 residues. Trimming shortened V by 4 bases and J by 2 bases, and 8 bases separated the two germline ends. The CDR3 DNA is TGTGCCAGCAGTGCCTCGACTAACACTGAAGCTTTCTTT. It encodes CASSASTNTEAFF.

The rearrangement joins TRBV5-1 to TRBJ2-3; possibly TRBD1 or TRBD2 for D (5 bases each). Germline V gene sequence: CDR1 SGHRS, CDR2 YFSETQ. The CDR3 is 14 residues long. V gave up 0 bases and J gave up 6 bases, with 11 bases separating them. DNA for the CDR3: TGCGCCAGCAGCTTGGCCACAGAGGGGGATACGCAGTATTTT. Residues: CASSLATEGDTQYF.

This CDR3 is CASSSGTGRVEQYF. In DNA form, the CDR3 reads TGTGCCAGCAGTTCAGGGACGGGACGGGTCGAGCAGTACTTC. The genes are TRBV27 and TRBJ2-7; D is tentatively TRBD1 or TRBD2 (5 bases each). Trimming cost V 4 bases and J 6 bases, with 16 bases left between them. Germline V CDR1 and CDR2: MNHEY, SMNVEV (reference sequence). The CDR3 extends over 14 amino acids.

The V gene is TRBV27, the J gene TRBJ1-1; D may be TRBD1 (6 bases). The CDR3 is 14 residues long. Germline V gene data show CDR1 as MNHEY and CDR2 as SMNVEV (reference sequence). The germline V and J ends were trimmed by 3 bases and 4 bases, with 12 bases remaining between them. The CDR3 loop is CASSLGGTGTEAFF. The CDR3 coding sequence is TGTGCCAGCAGTTTGGGGGGCACCGGCACTGAAGCTTTCTTT.

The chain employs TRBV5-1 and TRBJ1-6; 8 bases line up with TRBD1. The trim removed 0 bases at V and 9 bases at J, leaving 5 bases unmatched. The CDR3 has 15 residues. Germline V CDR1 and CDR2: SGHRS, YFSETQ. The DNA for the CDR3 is TGCGCCAGCAGCTTGGCGGGACAGGCGCGTTCACCCCTCCACTTT. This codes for CASSLAGQARSPLHF.

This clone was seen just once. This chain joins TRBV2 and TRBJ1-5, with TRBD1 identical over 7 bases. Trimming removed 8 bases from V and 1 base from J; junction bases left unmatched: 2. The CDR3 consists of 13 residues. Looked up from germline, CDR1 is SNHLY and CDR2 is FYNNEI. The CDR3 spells CASGRGSNQPQHF. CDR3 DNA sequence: TGTGCCAGCGGCAGGGGGAGCAATCAGCCCCAGCATTTT. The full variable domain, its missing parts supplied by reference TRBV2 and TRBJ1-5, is EPEVTQTPSHQVTQMGQEVILRCVPISNHLYFYWYRQILGQKVEFLVSFYNNEISEKSEIFDDQFSVERPDGSNFTLKIRSTKLEDSAMYFCASGRGSNQPQHFGDGTRLSIL.